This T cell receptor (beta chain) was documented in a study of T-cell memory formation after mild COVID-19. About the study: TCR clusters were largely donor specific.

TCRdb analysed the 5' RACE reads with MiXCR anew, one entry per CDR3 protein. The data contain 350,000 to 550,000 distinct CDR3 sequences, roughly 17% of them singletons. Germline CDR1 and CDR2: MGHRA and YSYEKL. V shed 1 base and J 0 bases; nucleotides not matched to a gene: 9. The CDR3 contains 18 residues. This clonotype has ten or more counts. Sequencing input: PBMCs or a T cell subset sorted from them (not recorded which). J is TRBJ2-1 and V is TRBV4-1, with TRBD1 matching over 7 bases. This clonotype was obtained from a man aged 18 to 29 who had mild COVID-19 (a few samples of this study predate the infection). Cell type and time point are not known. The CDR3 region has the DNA TGCGCCAGCAGCCAAGGACAGGGCGAATGGGACTCCTACAATGAGCAGTTCTTC. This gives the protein CASSQGQGEWDSYNEQFF.